This paragraph covers one T cell receptor (beta chain) sequence. Its antigen remains unidentified. The input lacks base qualities; no much larger clone sits a single base away. This record belongs to a study of vaccination effects on CD4 cells after COVID-19 (dated by TCRdb to between 2021 and 2023). With respect to the entire study: In the ViraFEST assay, PBMC were stimulated with viral peptide pools, and TCR sequencing was then used to find antigen-specific CD4+ T cell clonotypes based on their expansion. Post-vaccine samples across the study were collected a median of 72 days after the second dose, with a range of 14 to 241. Approximately 2 million PBMC per well were cultured in IMDM with about 5% human AB serum, roughly 11 IU/ml IL-2 and gentamicin, plus 10 ug/ml peptides. SARS-CoV-2 spike-specific CD4+ TCR repertoires were compared before and after mRNA vaccination in COVID-19 convalescent patients and in infection-naive vaccine recipients. A total of 10 COVID-19 convalescent patients and a handful of SARS-CoV-2-naive healthy vaccine recipients were included in the full study. Cultures from other donors in the study were sequenced with the Oncomine TCR Beta short-read assay on an Illumina iSeq 100.

After 10 days of culture, CD4+ T cells were isolated with the EasySep CD4+ T cell isolation kit. Each participant received two doses of an mRNA SARS-CoV-2 vaccine, either BNT162b2 or mRNA-1273. The absence of prior SARS-CoV-2 infection in healthy vaccine recipients was confirmed by negative nucleocapsid antibodies before and after vaccination. On days 3 and 7, half of the culture medium was replaced with fresh IL-2-containing medium. Unless noted otherwise, every peptide stimulation condition was cultured in triplicate wells. Using Ficoll-Paque Plus gradient centrifugation, PBMC were separated from whole blood and then either used fresh or cryopreserved at -140C. The QIAamp micro DNA kit was used to extract genomic DNA from the cultured CD4+ T cells. Library preparation used the immunoSEQ multiplex PCR assay. DNA from the cultured and isolated CD4+ T cells underwent TCR beta CDR3 sequencing. The original pipeline was this. Non-productive TCR sequences were discarded, and reads were trimmed to the CDR3 region, with only CDR3s of 7 or more amino acids retained. The MANAFEST web app was used to identify antigen-specific clonotypes by comparing expansion in peptide wells with expansion in reference cultures. For clones to be considered positive, expansion at FDR<0.05 versus reference and all other wells, an odds ratio above 5, and a frequency above 0.1% in two replicate wells were required. A clonotype was defined as cross-reactive if the clonotype was significantly expanded both in SARS-CoV-2 spike wells and in at least one common cold coronavirus spike condition. Levenshtein distance calculated with the stringdist R package was used to assess CDR3 similarity, and unrooted trees were constructed with ape in R 3.6.1. TCRdb retrieved this table from immuneACCESS and kept in-frame rearrangements only. Not all clones are present; in checked studies, unresolved V genes account for under half, and no reason is known for the remainder. Clonal size and the V and J genes are those of that table, whereas D and trimming came from the DNA. This sample holds tens of thousands of clones; 73% were observed only once. The ten largest clones represent about 2.3% of the sample.

On the study overall, not on this receptor specifically: In healthy vaccine recipients, vaccine-induced clones were almost all SARS-CoV-2 mono-reactive, with only 1 of 255 being cross-reactive with common cold coronaviruses. Limitations of the study were the small number of convalescent patients and the absence of early post-infection timepoints. Both infection-induced and vaccine-induced clones contracted markedly at late post-vaccination timepoints, which is consistent with waning T cell responses.

Including cysteine and phenylalanine, the CDR3 has 15 amino acids. The only DNA kept is the CDR3, 45 bases in frame from the first base. Taken from the germline V gene, the CDR1 and CDR2 loops are LGHNA and YNFKEQ. V and J lose 0 bases and 5 bases, and a span of 13 bases separates them. The rearrangement joined TRBV4-2 to TRBJ1-2; the D segment could be TRBD1, given 6 matching bases. The sequencing here drew on CD4+ T cells from PBMCs cultured without peptide, taken after COVID-19 vaccination. The receptor was derived from a human donor who received a COVID-19 vaccine. The CDR3 in this case is CASSQEYRASYGYTF. The nucleotide sequence is TGTGCCAGCAGCCAAGAATACAGGGCCTCATATGGCTACACCTTC.